A selection of T cell receptor beta chains follows, all from one sample in a study of cytomegalovirus exposure and HLA in healthy donors. The data were produced by immunoSEQ multiplex PCR, yet TCRdb's version contains in-frame clones alone and is incomplete. Here the sample spans some 190,000 clones, more than 75% being singletons. The material sequenced was PBMCs. Source of these receptors: a woman aged 25 to 39 in good health and CMV-seropositive. Both conserved end residues are trimmed from each CDR3.

TRBJ2-3,TRBV28,ASSPQAAGGSTDTQY
TRBJ2-2,TRBV18,ASSQETGTGELF
TRBJ1-1,TRBV7-3,ASSSGTGVGTEAF
TRBJ2-5,TRBV12-2,ASRLASGEAQETQY
TRBJ2-3,TRBV10-3,AISESRLLAGSTDTQY
TRBJ1-1,TRBV11-3,ASSLQGGAEAF
TRBJ2-2,TRBV7-9,SSSLQAGGNTGELF
TRBJ2-7,TRBV11-3,ASSLGGARYEQY
TRBJ1-3,TRBV10-1,ASRTTSSSGNTIY
TRBJ2-7,TRBV9,ASSGRQTSYEQY
TRBJ2-5,TRBV5-1,ASSAQRGGPETQY
TRBJ1-4,TRBV10-1,ASSVEQGGGGVPAETNEKLF
TRBJ2-1,TRBV5-1,ASSLAVISSYNEQF
TRBJ2-3,TRBV7-9,ASSPDTSGGASTDTQY
TRBJ2-7,TRBV7-9,SSSLATGGRSYEQY
TRBJ2-7,TRBV7-8,ASTLSRDRGFYEQY
TRBJ1-5,TRBV7-2,ASSLQGDQPQH
TRBJ1-5,TRBV28,ASSQTGFGNQPQH
TRBJ2-5,TRBV5-1,ASSTSTTVQETQY
TRBJ1-1,TRBV12-5,ASDRQYGNTEAF
TRBJ2-2,TRBV19,ASRRQPNTGELF
TRBJ1-2,TRBV11-2,ASSPDRERGYT
TRBJ2-3,TRBV6-5,ASSRTSGLADTQY
TRBJ2-2,TRBV9,ASSELAGGPGELF
TRBJ2-7,TRBV14,ASSPHSGTSGHYEQY
TRBJ1-3,TRBV28,ASSPGTVSSGNTIY
TRBJ2-7,TRBV23-1,ASSWTGERKQY
TRBJ2-2,TRBV29-1,SVLTSGGPVTGELF
TRBJ2-7,TRBV6-5,ASSSTSSYEQY
TRBJ2-7,TRBV2,ASSPRGWGEQY
TRBJ1-5,TRBV30,AWSGGTRDQPQH
TRBJ2-3,TRBV27,ASTLTGGLDTQY
TRBJ2-6,TRBV7-9,SSSFLAGAGANVLT
TRBJ2-7,TRBV2,ATTGQVSYEQY
TRBJ2-7,TRBV29-1,SVRDRVAFYEQY
TRBJ2-7,TRBV11-3,ASSAPQTVYEQY
TRBJ2-3,TRBV4-2,ASSQDRGSTDTQY
TRBJ2-1,TRBV5-1,ASGPGLNYNEQF
TRBJ1-3,TRBV11-2,ASSPSRVSGNTIY
TRBJ1-6,TRBV10-3,AISATGGGSPLH
TRBJ2-2,TRBV10-3,AISDVGARGAGELF
TRBJ2-5,TRBV18,ASSPRGSSETQY
TRBJ2-7,TRBV4-3,ASSQDRVLHEQY
TRBJ1-5,TRBV5-1,ASTRPQLNQPQH
TRBJ2-5,TRBV14,ASSLWTSPHETQY